This is a list of T cell receptor beta chains from one sample in a study of blood T cell repertoires in COVID-19. TCRdb's copy holds only in-frame clones and misses some; the assay was immunoSEQ multiplex PCR. The table shows around 200,000 clones, with roughly 89% occurring only once. The sequenced sample consisted of PBMCs or T cells enriched from blood (not recorded which). Every receptor here comes from a woman in her forties with acute COVID-19. The CDR3 runs from the conserved cysteine through the conserved F or W. The order of the fields is D gene, clone size, J gene, CDR3 length, V gene, CDR3 DNA, CDR3 protein. A D gene is named only where the DNA matches it firmly. Clone sizes are given selectively: once, few, many, or a class where the clone is expanded.

>-|-|TRBJ1-1|12|TRBV7-9
TGTGCCAGCAGCTTAACAGGGTACAGAGCTTTCTTT
CASSLTGYRAFF
>-|once|TRBJ1-6|13|TRBV18
TGTGCCAGCTCCGTTAACACGGGTTCACCCCTCCACTTT
CASSVNTGSPLHF
>-|once|TRBJ1-2|14|TRBV4-3
TGCGCCAGCAGCCAAGAGGCATTTAACTATGGCTACACCTTC
CASSQEAFNYGYTF
>TRBD1|-|TRBJ2-7|15|TRBV4-3
TGCGCCAGCAGCAGGGACAGGGCCAACTCCTACGAGCAGTACTTC
CASSRDRANSYEQYF
>TRBD2|-|TRBJ2-1|15|TRBV7-6
TGTGCCAGCAGCCCCGGGCGGGGGGACGACAATGAGCAGTTCTTC
CASSPGRGDDNEQFF
>-|-|TRBJ1-1|12|TRBV2
TGTGCCAGTCAGACCACTCGGGGTGAAGCTTTCTTT
CASQTTRGEAFF
>-|-|TRBJ1-1|16|TRBV2
TGTGCCAGCAGTGAAAGGGGTGGAGGGCAGAACACTGAAGCTTTCTTT
CASSERGGGQNTEAFF
>-|once|TRBJ1-5|15|TRBV30
TGTGCCTGTAGGGGGGGGCCGGGGAGCAATCAGCCCCAGCATTTT
CACRGGPGSNQPQHF
>TRBD1|few|TRBJ2-1|15|TRBV11-3
TGTGCCAGCAGCTACCGGGACAGGGGGCTAGGTGAGCAGTTCTTC
CASSYRDRGLGEQFF
>-|-|TRBJ1-2|13|TRBV27
TGTGCCAGCAGTTTGACAGGAGGCTATGGCTACACCTTC
CASSLTGGYGYTF
>-|-|TRBJ1-1|14|TRBV6-5
TGTGCCAGCAGTCCCAGAATAATGAACACTGAAGCTTTCTTT
CASSPRIMNTEAFF
>-|-|TRBJ1-1|12|TRBV7-2
TGTGCCAGCAGCTTACGGCGGACTGAAGCTTTCTTT
CASSLRRTEAFF
>TRBD1|-|TRBJ1-1|15|TRBV5-1
TGCGCCAGCAGCTCGCCGGACAGGGGGAACACTGAAGCTTTCTTT
CASSSPDRGNTEAFF
>TRBD1|few|TRBJ2-2|14|TRBV9
TGTGCCAGCCAAGCGACAGGGCCTAACGGGGAGCTGTTTTTT
CASQATGPNGELFF
>TRBD1|-|TRBJ1-2|16|TRBV7-9
TGTGCCAGCAGCTTTTCTGAACAGGGGGACTTCTATGGCTACACCTTC
CASSFSEQGDFYGYTF
>-|few|TRBJ2-7|15|TRBV4-1
TGCGCCAGCAGCCAAGTTTTCGACAGCGCCTACGAGCAGTACTTC
CASSQVFDSAYEQYF
>-|-|TRBJ1-6|16|TRBV6-5
TGTGCCAGCAGTTACTCGTCGGGGGTGGGTGGGTCACCCCTCCACTTT
CASSYSSGVGGSPLHF
>-|-|TRBJ2-5|16|TRBV4-2
TGTGCCAGCAGCCACCCCGGGGGGCAGGATGGCAAGACCCAGTACTTC
CASSHPGGQDGKTQYF
>TRBD1|-|TRBJ1-1|15|TRBV5-1
TGCGCCAGCAGCCGGAACCAGGACAGGGTCACTGAAGCTTTCTTT
CASSRNQDRVTEAFF
>TRBD1|-|TRBJ2-2|17|TRBV27
TGTGCCAGCAGTTTATTCGCCGGACAGGTTAAAACCGGGGAGCTGTTTTTT
CASSLFAGQVKTGELFF
>-|-|TRBJ1-3|14|TRBV15
TGTGCCACCAGCAGAGCGGGGGCTGGAAACACCATATATTTT
CATSRAGAGNTIYF
>-|-|TRBJ2-7|13|TRBV27
TGTGCCAGCAGTTTGGGGGCGGTGTACGAGCAGTACTTC
CASSLGAVYEQYF
>TRBD1|-|TRBJ1-6|16|TRBV5-1
TGCGCCAGCAGCCTACCCGGGACAGGGGCGAATTCACCCCTCCACTTT
CASSLPGTGANSPLHF
>TRBD2|-|TRBJ2-3|20|TRBV4-1
TGCGCCAGCAGCCAAGATCTGGGACTAGCGGGGGACAGCAACACAGATACGCAGTATTTT
CASSQDLGLAGDSNTDTQYF
>-|-|TRBJ1-1|15|TRBV19
TGTGCCAGTAGGAAATATCGGGACTCGTACACTGAAGCTTTCTTT
CASRKYRDSYTEAFF
>TRBD1|-|TRBJ2-7|16|TRBV15
TGTGCCACCAGCCCCCCGACAGGGGGCGAAATGAGCGAGCAGTACTTC
CATSPPTGGEMSEQYF
>-|-|TRBJ2-5|14|TRBV6-1
TGTGCCAGCAGTGAAGGGGGGGTAATGGAGACCCAGTACTTC
CASSEGGVMETQYF
>-|-|TRBJ1-1|16|TRBV7-9
TGTGCCAGCAGCTTCAGTTTACAGAGCCGGGGCACTGAAGCTTTCTTT
CASSFSLQSRGTEAFF
>TRBD1|few|TRBJ2-1|17|TRBV19
TGTGCCAGTAAGGGGGGACAGGGCTTTTTTTCTTACAATGAGCAGTTCTTC
CASKGGQGFFSYNEQFF
>-|-|TRBJ1-4|15|TRBV6-5
TGTGCCAGCAGTTCCGGGGATAGTTTATATGAAAAACTGTTTTTT
CASSSGDSLYEKLFF
>-|-|TRBJ2-1|16|TRBV7-2
TGTGCCAGCAGCTTTCCACGCGGACAGTTGGACAATGAGCAGTTCTTC
CASSFPRGQLDNEQFF
>TRBD2|-|TRBJ2-1|16|TRBV9
TGTGCCAGCAGCTCGGGACTAGCGGGGGGGCTCAATGAGCAGTTCTTC
CASSSGLAGGLNEQFF
>TRBD1|-|TRBJ1-2|15|TRBV5-1
TGCGCCAGCAGCCAGGGACAGGGGTTCCTCTATGGCTACACCTTC
CASSQGQGFLYGYTF
>TRBD1|-|TRBJ1-3|16|TRBV4-2
TGTGCCAGCAGCCCCGAGGACAGGGGCTCTGGAAACACCATATATTTT
CASSPEDRGSGNTIYF
>-|-|TRBJ1-2|12|TRBV24-1
TGTGCCACCAGTCAAAACAGCGGCGGCTACACCTTC
CATSQNSGGYTF
>-|few|TRBJ1-2|14|TRBV5-1
TGCGCCAGCAGCTTCGGGGGAGGTAACTATGGCTACACCTTC
CASSFGGGNYGYTF